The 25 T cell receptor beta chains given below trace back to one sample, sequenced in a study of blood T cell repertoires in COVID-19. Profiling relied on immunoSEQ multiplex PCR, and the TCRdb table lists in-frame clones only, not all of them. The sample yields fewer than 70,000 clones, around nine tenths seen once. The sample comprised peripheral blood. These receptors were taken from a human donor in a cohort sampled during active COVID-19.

The CDR3 reads CASSFTDYSNQPQHF. The CDR3 DNA reads TGTGCCAGTAGTTTCACAGATTATAGCAATCAGCCCCAGCATTTT. The chain recombines TRBV19 with TRBJ1-5; no definite D call. The V end was cut by 5 bases, the J end by 0 bases, with 11 bases between. Looked up from germline, CDR1 is LNHDA and CDR2 is SQIVND (reference sequence). The CDR3 consists of 15 residues.

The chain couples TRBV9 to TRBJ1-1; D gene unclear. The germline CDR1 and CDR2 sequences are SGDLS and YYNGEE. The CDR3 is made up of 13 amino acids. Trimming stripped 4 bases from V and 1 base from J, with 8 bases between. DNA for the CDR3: TGTGCCAGCAGCTCGGACTCGAACACTGAAGCTTTCTTT. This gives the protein CASSSDSNTEAFF.

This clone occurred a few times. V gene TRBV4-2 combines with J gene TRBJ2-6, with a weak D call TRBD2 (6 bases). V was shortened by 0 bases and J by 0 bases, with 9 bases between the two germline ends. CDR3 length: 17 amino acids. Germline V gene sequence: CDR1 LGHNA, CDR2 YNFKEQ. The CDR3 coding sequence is TGTGCCAGCAGCCAAGAAGACGGGAGCTCTGGGGCCAACGTCCTGACTTTC. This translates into CASSQEDGSSGANVLTF.

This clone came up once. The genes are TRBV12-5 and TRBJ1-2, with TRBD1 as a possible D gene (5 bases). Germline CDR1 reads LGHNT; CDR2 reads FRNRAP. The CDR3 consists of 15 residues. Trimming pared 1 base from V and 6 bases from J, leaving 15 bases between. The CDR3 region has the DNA TGTGCTAGTGGTTTGGCCCTGGGGCTAGGGGATGGCTACACCTTC. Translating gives CASGLALGLGDGYTF. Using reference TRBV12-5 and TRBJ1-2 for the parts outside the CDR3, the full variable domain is DARVTQTPRHKVTEMGQEVTMRCQPILGHNTVFWYRQTMMQGLELLAYFRNRAPLDDSGMPKDRFSAEMPDATLATLKIQPSEPRDSAVYFCASGLALGLGDGYTFGSGTRLTVV.

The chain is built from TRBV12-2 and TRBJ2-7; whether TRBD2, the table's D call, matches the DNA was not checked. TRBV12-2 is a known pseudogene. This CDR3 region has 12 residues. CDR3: CARLAGTYEQYF. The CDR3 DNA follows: TGTGCAAGGCTAGCCGGGACCTACGAGCAGTACTTC.

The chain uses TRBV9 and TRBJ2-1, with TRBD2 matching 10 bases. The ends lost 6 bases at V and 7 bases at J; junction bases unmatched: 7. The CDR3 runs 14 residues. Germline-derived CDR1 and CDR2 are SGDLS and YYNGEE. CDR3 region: CASTLGTSANEQFF. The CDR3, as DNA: TGTGCCAGCACCCTGGGGACTAGCGCTAATGAGCAGTTCTTC.

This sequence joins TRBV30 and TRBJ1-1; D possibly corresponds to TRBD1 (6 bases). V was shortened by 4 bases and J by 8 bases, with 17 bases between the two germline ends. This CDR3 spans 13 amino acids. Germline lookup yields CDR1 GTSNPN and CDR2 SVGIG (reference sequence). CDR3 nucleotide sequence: TGTGCCTGGAAGCAGGGGTACTCTCTGGAAGCTTTCTTT. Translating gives CAWKQGYSLEAFF.

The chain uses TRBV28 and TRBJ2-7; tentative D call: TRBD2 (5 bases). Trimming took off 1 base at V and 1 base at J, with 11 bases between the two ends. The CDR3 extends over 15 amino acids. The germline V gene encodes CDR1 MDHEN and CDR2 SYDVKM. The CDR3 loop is CASSLFGVGSYEQYF. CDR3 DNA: TGTGCCAGCAGTTTATTCGGGGTCGGGTCCTACGAGCAGTACTTC.

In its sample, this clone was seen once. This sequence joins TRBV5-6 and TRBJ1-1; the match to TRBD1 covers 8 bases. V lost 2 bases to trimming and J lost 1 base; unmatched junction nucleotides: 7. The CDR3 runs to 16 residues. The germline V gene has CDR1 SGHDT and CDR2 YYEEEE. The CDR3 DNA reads TGTGCCAGCAGCTTTGGACAGGGTTGGTGGAACACTGAAGCTTTCTTT. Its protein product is CASSFGQGWWNTEAFF.

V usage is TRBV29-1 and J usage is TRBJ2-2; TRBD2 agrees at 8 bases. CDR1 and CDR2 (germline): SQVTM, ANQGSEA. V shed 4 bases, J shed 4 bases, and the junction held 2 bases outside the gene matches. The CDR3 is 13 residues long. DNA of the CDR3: TGCAGCGTTGCCGGGGGGGGCACCGGGGAGCTGTTTTTT. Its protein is CSVAGGGTGELFF.

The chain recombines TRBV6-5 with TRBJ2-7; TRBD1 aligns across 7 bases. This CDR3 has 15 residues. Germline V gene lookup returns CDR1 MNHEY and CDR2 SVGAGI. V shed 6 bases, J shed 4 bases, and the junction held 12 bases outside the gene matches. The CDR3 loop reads CASSTTGTAPYEQYF. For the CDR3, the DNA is TGTGCCAGCAGCACGACCGGGACAGCTCCTTACGAGCAGTACTTC.

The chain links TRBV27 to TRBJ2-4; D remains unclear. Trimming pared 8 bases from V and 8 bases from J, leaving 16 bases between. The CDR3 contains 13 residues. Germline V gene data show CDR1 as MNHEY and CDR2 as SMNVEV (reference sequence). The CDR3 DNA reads TGTGCCAGCTGGCGGCAGTCAGATGACATTCAGTACTTC. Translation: CASWRQSDDIQYF.

The CDR3 sequence: CASSLGALNTIYF. CDR3 bases: TGTGCCAGTAGTCTGGGAGCCTTAAACACCATATATTTT. The J gene is TRBJ1-3, the V gene TRBV19, with D uncertain. CDR1 LNHDA and CDR2 SQIVND come from the germline V gene (reference sequence). The CDR3 length is 13 residues. V was shortened by 5 bases and J by 6 bases, with 11 bases between the two germline ends.

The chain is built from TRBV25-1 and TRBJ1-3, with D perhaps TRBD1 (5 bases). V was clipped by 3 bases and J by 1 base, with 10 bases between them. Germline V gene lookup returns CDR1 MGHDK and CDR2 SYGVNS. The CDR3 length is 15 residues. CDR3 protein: CASSEAGSSGNTIYF. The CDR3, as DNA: TGTGCCAGCAGTGAGGCAGGGTCTTCTGGAAACACCATATATTTT.

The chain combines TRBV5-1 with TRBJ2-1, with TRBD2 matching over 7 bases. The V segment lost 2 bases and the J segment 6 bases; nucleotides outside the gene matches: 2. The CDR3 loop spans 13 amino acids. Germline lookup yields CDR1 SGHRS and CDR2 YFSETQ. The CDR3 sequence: CASSFGLGNEQFF. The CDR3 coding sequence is TGCGCCAGCAGCTTCGGACTAGGCAATGAGCAGTTCTTC.

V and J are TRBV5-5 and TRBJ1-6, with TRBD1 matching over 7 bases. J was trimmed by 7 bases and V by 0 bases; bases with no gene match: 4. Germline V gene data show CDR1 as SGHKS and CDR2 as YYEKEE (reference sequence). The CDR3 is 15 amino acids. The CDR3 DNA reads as TGTGCCAGCAGCTTGGAGGGACAGCGGAATTCACCCCTCCACTTT. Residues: CASSLEGQRNSPLHF.

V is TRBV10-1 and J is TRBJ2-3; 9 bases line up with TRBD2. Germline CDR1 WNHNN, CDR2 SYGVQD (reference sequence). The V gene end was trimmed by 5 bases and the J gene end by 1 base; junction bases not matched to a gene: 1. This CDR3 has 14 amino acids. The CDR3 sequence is CASSSGGRTDTQYF. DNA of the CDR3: TGCGCCAGCAGTAGCGGGGGGCGCACAGATACGCAGTATTTT.

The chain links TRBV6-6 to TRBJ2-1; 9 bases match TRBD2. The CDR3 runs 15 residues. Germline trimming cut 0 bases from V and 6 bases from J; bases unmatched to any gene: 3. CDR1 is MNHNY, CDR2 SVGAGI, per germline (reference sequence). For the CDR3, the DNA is TGTGCCAGCAGTTACTCTCCGACTAGCGGCAATGAGCAGTTCTTC. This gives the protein CASSYSPTSGNEQFF.

The CDR3, as DNA: TGTGCCACCAGCAAGGAGGGAGTGAACACTGAAGCTTTCTTT. Its protein product is CATSKEGVNTEAFF. V is TRBV15 and J is TRBJ1-1; no clear D gene. CDR1 and CDR2 (germline): LNHNV, YYDKDF (reference sequence). CDR3 length equals 14 residues. Trimming removed 4 bases from V and 0 bases from J, with 9 bases in between. Variable domain in full (rest from reference TRBV15 and TRBJ1-1): DAMVIQNPRYQVTQFGKPVTLSCSQTLNHNVMYWYQQKSSQAPKLLFHYYDKDFNNEADTPDNFQSRRPNTSFCFLDIRSPGLGDTAMYLCATSKEGVNTEAFFGQGTRLTVV.

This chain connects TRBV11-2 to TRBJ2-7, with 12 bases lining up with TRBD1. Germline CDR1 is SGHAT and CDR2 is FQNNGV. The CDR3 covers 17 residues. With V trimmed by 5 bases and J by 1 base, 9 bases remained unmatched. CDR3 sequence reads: CASSLGTGGSGSYEQYF. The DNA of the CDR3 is TGTGCCAGCAGCCTCGGGACAGGGGGCTCGGGTTCCTACGAGCAGTACTTC.

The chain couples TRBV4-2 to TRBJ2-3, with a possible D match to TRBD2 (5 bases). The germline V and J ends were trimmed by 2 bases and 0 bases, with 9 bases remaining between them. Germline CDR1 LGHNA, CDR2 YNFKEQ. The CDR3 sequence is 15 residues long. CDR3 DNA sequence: TGTGCCAGCAGCCAATGGACTTCTAGCACAGATACGCAGTATTTT. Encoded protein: CASSQWTSSTDTQYF.

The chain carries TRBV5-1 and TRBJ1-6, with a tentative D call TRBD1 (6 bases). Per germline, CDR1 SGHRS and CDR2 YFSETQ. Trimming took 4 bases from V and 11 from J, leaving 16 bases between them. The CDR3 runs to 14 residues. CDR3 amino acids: CASSGGSPEAPLHF. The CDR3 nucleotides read TGCGCCAGCAGCGGGGGCTCCCCCGAAGCACCCCTCCACTTT.

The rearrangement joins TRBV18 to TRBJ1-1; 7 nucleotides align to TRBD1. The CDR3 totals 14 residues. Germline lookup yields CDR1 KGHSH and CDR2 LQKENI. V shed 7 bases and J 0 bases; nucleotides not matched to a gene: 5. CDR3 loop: CASYLQGMNTEAFF. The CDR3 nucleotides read TGTGCCAGCTACCTACAGGGGATGAACACTGAAGCTTTCTTT. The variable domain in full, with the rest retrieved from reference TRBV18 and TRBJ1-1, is NAGVMQNPRHLVRRRGQEARLRCSPMKGHSHVYWYRQLPEEGLKFMVYLQKENIIDESGMPKERFSAEFPKEGPSILRIQQVVRGDSAAYFCASYLQGMNTEAFFGQGTRLTVV.

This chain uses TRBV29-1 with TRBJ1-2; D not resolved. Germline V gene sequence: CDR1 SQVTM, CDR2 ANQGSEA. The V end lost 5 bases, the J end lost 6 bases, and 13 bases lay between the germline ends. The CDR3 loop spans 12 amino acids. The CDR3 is CSVFIGVDGYTF. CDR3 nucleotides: TGCAGCGTTTTTATCGGGGTCGATGGCTACACCTTC.

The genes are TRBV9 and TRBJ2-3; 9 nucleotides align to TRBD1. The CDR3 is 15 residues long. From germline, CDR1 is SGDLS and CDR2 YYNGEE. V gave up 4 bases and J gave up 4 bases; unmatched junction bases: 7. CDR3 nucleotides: TGTGCCAGCAGCCCCCTTGGACAGGGGCCAGATACGCAGTATTTT. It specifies CASSPLGQGPDTQYF.